The next 5 T cell receptor beta chains were all read from a single sample in a study of vaccination and CD4 T cells after COVID-19. Cultured CD4+ T cell DNA was sequenced using the Oncomine TCR Beta short-read assay. TCRdb called the PCR reads again in MiXCR, with one record for every CDR3 protein. The table records around 25,000 distinct CDR3 sequences, roughly 27% of them present only once. Time point denoted: late sampling 161 to 241 days after vaccination in a few convalescent patients. As for treatment: roughly 11-day PBMC culture with coronavirus spike peptide pools or control peptides (ViraFEST assay). Their target antigens are unknown. The material was CD4+ T cells from blood, cultured in vitro, obtained about 7 months after SARS-CoV-2 vaccination. These receptor sequences come from a human donor who had recovered from COVID-19.

The chain combines TRBV20-1 with TRBJ2-2; TRBD2 aligns across 9 bases. The CDR3 is 14 residues long. Germline CDR1 is DFQATT and CDR2 is SNEGSKA (reference sequence). Trimming at V came to 5 bases and at J to 5 bases, leaving 6 bases not matched to a gene. The CDR3: CSAPGTSLTGELFF. The CDR3, as DNA: TGCAGTGCTCCCGGGACTAGCTTGACCGGGGAGCTGTTTTTT.

The rearrangement uses TRBV4-1 and TRBJ2-3; D perhaps matches TRBD2 (6 bases). Germline V gene sequence: CDR1 MGHRA, CDR2 YSYEKL. This CDR3 comprises 15 residues. V was shortened by 1 base and J by 0 bases, with 8 bases between the two germline ends. The chain's CDR3 is CASSQVGGSTDTQYF. DNA for the CDR3: TGCGCCAGCAGCCAAGTGGGGGGAAGCACAGATACGCAGTATTTT.

The V and J genes are TRBV20-1 and TRBJ2-7; D remains unclear. The V end lost 6 bases, the J end lost 7 bases, and 22 bases lay between the germline ends. This CDR3 region has 14 residues. The germline gives CDR1 DFQATT, CDR2 SNEGSKA (reference sequence). The CDR3 region has the DNA TGCAGTGCCAAACCCCCCCGCGGCTCCTTTGAGCAGTACTTC. Amino acids: CSAKPPRGSFEQYF.

A few counts support this clonotype. The gene calls are TRBV28 and TRBJ2-5; D is perhaps TRBD1 (6 bases). Germline loops: CDR1 MDHEN, CDR2 SYDVKM. The V end lost 5 bases, the J end lost 5 bases, and 18 bases lay between the germline ends. The CDR3 has 15 residues. The CDR3 DNA reads as TGTGCCAGCAGTCCCCCCAGGGGTTCTGGGGAGACCCAGTACTTC. Translated, it gives CASSPPRGSGETQYF. The full variable domain, completed using reference TRBV28 and TRBJ2-5, is DVKVTQSSRYLVKRTGEKVFLECVQDMDHENMFWYRQDPGLGLRLIYFSYDVKMKEKGDIPEGYSVSREKKERFSLILESASTNQTSMYLCASSPPRGSGETQYFGPGTRLLVL.

The CDR3 nucleotides are TGCAGTGCTAGGGACTCGACTAACTACGAGCAGTACTTC. Its translation: CSARDSTNYEQYF. V is TRBV20-1 and J is TRBJ2-7; tentatively, D is TRBD2 (5 bases). CDR1 and CDR2 from the germline V gene are DFQATT and SNEGSKA (reference sequence). The CDR3 covers 13 residues. V lost 3 bases to trimming and J lost 3 bases, with 12 bases between them.